This TCR beta chain originates from a study of CD8 T cells in ankylosing spondylitis (dated 2017 in TCRdb). Broadly, across the study: The study profiled T cell receptor beta repertoires in healthy donors and ankylosing spondylitis patients to find disease-linked TCR variants. The whole study cohort included 108 healthy donors and 25 ankylosing spondylitis patients. Samples of peripheral blood were taken, and for ankylosing spondylitis patients, synovial fluid was collected as well. General conclusions and limits of the study: The disease-linked clones showed a CD8+ phenotype and occurred at relatively low frequencies in peripheral blood. A TCR beta motif made up of eight highly homologous amino acid variants appeared to be characteristic of blood from ankylosing spondylitis patients. According to the report, matched synovial fluid samples from ankylosing spondylitis patients were significantly enriched for the disease-linked clones. Some of the motif variants had been reported before in the synovial fluid and blood of reactive arthritis patients, a finding that suggests common disease-initiation mechanisms.

The germline V gene yields SQVTM for CDR1 and ANQGSEA for CDR2. Spanning cysteine to phenylalanine, the CDR3 consists of 12 amino acids. Only the CDR3 part of the read is kept: 36 bases, read in frame from the first base. V sheds 3 bases and J sheds 1 base, leaving 4 bases between their ends. Sequenced on an Illumina HiSeq 2500. Quantitative 5'-RACE with molecular barcodes was the method used to prepare the TCR beta libraries. The paper's processing steps were these. Disease-linked TCR variants were identified with a new computational method built on a probabilistic model of VDJ rearrangement. Through fastp at Q25 and MiXCR, TCRdb rebuilt clones from the public reads, retaining in-frame beta chains. Each entry is one CDR3 protein sequence, shown with its most common DNA and genes. V and J calls and clone size were set by TCRdb, not the authors. This sample gives a few hundred thousand distinct CDR3 sequences in total; more than 15% of them show up just once. The ten top clones hold around a third of the sample.

This clonotype appeared a few times. What antigen it recognizes has not been identified. No clone much larger than this one lies a single base away; base qualities are absent. The TCR was taken from a male donor with ankylosing spondylitis or in good health (not recorded which). Material: blood, either unsorted or a sorted T cell fraction (not recorded which). The chain links TRBV29-1 with TRBJ2-1, with the D gene too uncertain to name. The DNA reads TGCAGCGTTGATCTTTCCTACAATGAGCAGTTCTTC. Its translation is CSVDLSYNEQFF.